The T cell receptor beta chain described here comes from a study of T-cell memory formation after mild COVID-19. A word on this clonotype: Its matching antigen is unknown.

V was trimmed by 4 bases and J by 9 bases, leaving 13 bases between them. Germline CDR1 is LNHDA and CDR2 is SQIVND (reference sequence). This CDR3 spans 13 amino acids. Study observations and caveats: SARS-CoV-2 specificity of second-wave clones peaking day 37 was unconfirmed. The finding that pre-infection memory included some responding clones suggested that cross-reactive memory joined. A balance of CD4 and CD8 characterized clones contracting day 15 to 85, whereas later expanders leaned CD4+.

The 5'RACE method, run with constant-segment primers, produced TCR alpha and TCR beta cDNA libraries (carrying sample barcodes and UMIs). TCRdb independently ran MiXCR on the 5' RACE reads; one entry per CDR3 protein. The sample consists of 250,000 to 350,000 distinct CDR3 sequences, approximately 20% of them appearing once. The chain couples TRBV19 to TRBJ2-1, with D possibly TRBD1 on 6 matching bases. The clonotype comes from a man between 18 and 29 years old who had mild COVID-19 (a few samples of this study predate the infection). Cell type and time point are not known. The material sequenced was PBMCs or a T cell subset sorted from them (not recorded which). The CDR3: CASSKIGGIEQFF. In nucleotides, the CDR3 is TGTGCCAGTAGTAAGATAGGGGGAATTGAGCAGTTCTTC.